The T cell receptor (beta chain) described here comes from a study of human T cells and chemical hapten exposure. Regarding time point: healthy volunteer bleed at 6 weeks. Total RNA was extracted from unfractionated whole blood. TCRdb used MiXCR to reprocess the RACE reads, holding one entry per CDR3 protein. In the table there are about 79,000 distinct CDR3 sequences, roughly 8.6% of which are singletons. Germline assignment: CDR1 MDHEN and CDR2 SYDVKM. The CDR3 is 14 residues long. V was pared by 1 base and J by 6 bases, with 5 bases of the junction left unmatched. This clonotype was counted between two and nine times.

Sequences were obtained from whole blood. The gene calls are TRBV28 and TRBJ1-1; 7 positions agree with TRBD1. This clonotype originated in a male donor in good health. Some clones in this sample may be carry-over from other donors' samples. The CDR3 region has the DNA TGTGCCAGCAGTTTATCCAGGGGGAGCGCTGAAGCTTTCTTT. The encoded protein is CASSLSRGSAEAFF. Full variable domain (rest looked up from reference TRBV28 and TRBJ1-1): DVKVTQSSRYLVKRTGEKVFLECVQDMDHENMFWYRQDPGLGLRLIYFSYDVKMKEKGDIPEGYSVSREKKERFSLILESASTNQTSMYLCASSLSRGSAEAFFGQGTRLTVV.